Below, 22 T cell receptor beta chains from the same sample are listed, as sequenced in a study of shared T cell receptors in the human thymus (dated by TCRdb to about 2021). The library relied on the immunoSEQ multiplex PCR assay. TCRdb obtained this table from immuneACCESS and retained in-frame rearrangements with V and J assigned. These tables miss some clones; where compared with another copy, unresolved V genes account for less than half of the shortfall, and the remainder is unexplained. In all, the sample holds approximately 490,000 clones, and 78% of those were seen once. The top ten clones comprise more than 0.01% of the sample. The data were also submitted as part of a second study, on human thymus T cells.

The sample consisted of thymocytes. These receptor sequences come from a boy younger than two with a congenital heart defect. Donor details come from another sample of the same person, matched by shared clones.

This clone has only a few counts. This chain connects TRBV5-6 to TRBJ1-3, with TRBD1 matching over 9 bases. Unmatched junction bases numbered 9, after V lost 2 bases and J lost 0 bases. The CDR3 is made up of 18 amino acids. CDR1 is SGHDT and CDR2 is YYEEEE in the germline V gene. The CDR3 bases are TGTGCCAGCAGCTTACCCGGGACAGGGCCCGGCTCTGGAAACACCATATATTTT. It is translated as CASSLPGTGPGSGNTIYF.

This chain links TRBV7-9 with TRBJ2-2; 10 nucleotides line up with TRBD2. J gave up 7 bases and V 2 bases, and 16 bases lay outside the gene matches. Germline CDR1 SEHNR, CDR2 FQNEAQ (reference sequence). CDR3 length: 19 residues. The CDR3 DNA follows: TGTGCCAGCAGCTTAAACCCCCCTTGGAGCGGGAGGGGAGGCGGGGAGCTGTTTTTT. It specifies CASSLNPPWSGRGGGELFF.

This clone was seen a single time. The rearrangement links TRBV11-3 to TRBJ2-1, with a tentative D call TRBD2 (5 bases). This CDR3 is built from 14 residues. The ends were cut back, 4 bases at V and 4 bases at J, with 11 bases in the middle. Germline V CDR1 and CDR2: SGHNT, YENEEA. The CDR3 bases are TGTGCCAGCAGCTCTCGGACTTATTACAATGAGCAGTTCTTC. Its translation is CASSSRTYYNEQFF.

The CDR3 loop reads CASSQGTLAHGYTF. The CDR3 bases are TGTGCCAGCAGCCAAGGTACCCTGGCACATGGCTACACCTTC. The chain recombines TRBV4-2 with TRBJ1-2; no clear D. Deletions cut 1 base from V and 6 bases from J, with 12 bases between. Germline CDR1 is LGHNA and CDR2 is YNFKEQ. The CDR3 sequence is 14 residues long.

CDR3 sequence (DNA): TGCGCCAGCAGCCAGGTTCGTACTGACTATGGCTACACCTTC. Protein product: CASSQVRTDYGYTF. The rearrangement joins TRBV4-3 to TRBJ1-2; no clear D gene. The CDR3 covers 14 residues. CDR1 and CDR2 (germline): LGHNA, YSLEER. V was cut by 3 bases and J by 3 bases, with 11 bases left in between.

This rearrangement joins TRBV5-4 to TRBJ2-7; the match to TRBD1 covers 9 bases. The CDR3 consists of 14 residues. V dropped 4 bases and J dropped 4; count of bases not matched to a gene: 6. Per germline, CDR1 SGHNT and CDR2 YYREEE (reference sequence). CDR3 residues: CASSSRDREYEQYF. Written as DNA, the CDR3 is TGTGCCAGCAGCAGCCGGGACAGGGAGTACGAGCAGTACTTC.

V usage is TRBV2 and J usage is TRBJ1-5; D may be TRBD1 (6 bases). The V gene's germline CDR1 is SNHLY and CDR2 FYNNEI. V shed 4 bases and J shed 5 bases, with 12 bases lying between them. The CDR3 runs 14 residues. Here the CDR3 reads CASSGEGGHQPQHF. The CDR3 region has the DNA TGTGCCAGCAGTGGGGAGGGGGGCCATCAGCCCCAGCATTTT.

The J gene is TRBJ1-2, the V gene TRBV15, with a tentative D call TRBD1 (5 bases). Germline-derived CDR1 and CDR2 are LNHNV and YYDKDF (reference sequence). The V end was cut by 0 bases, the J end by 2 bases, with 13 bases between. There are 16 residues in the CDR3. The CDR3 DNA is TGTGCCACCAGCAGAGAGCCCCGACAGAGGAACTATGGCTACACCTTC. Encoded protein: CATSREPRQRNYGYTF.

J is TRBJ1-1 and V is TRBV7-2; D is undetermined. The V end was cut by 5 bases, the J end by 4 bases, with 14 bases between. The CDR3 spans 14 residues. CDR1 SGHTA and CDR2 FQGNSA come from the germline V gene. CDR3 protein: CASSPVATGTEAFF. CDR3 DNA: TGTGCCAGCAGCCCAGTCGCTACGGGCACTGAAGCTTTCTTT.

The chain joins TRBV11-3 to TRBJ1-5, with D possibly matching TRBD1 (5 bases). The CDR3 covers 17 residues. With 1 base removed from V and 6 bases from J, the gap between germline ends came to 19 bases. Germline assignment: CDR1 SGHNT and CDR2 YENEEA. CDR3 sequence (DNA): TGTGCCAGCAGCTTAGGACGGGAGGAGGGGCGGCTTCAGCCCCAGCATTTT. Its translation is CASSLGREEGRLQPQHF.

The chain carries TRBV18 and TRBJ2-5, with D uncertain. The CDR3 runs to 12 residues. V was cut by 6 bases and J by 5 bases, with 10 bases left in between. Germline loops: CDR1 KGHSH, CDR2 LQKENI. The CDR3 bases are TGTGCCAGCTCCCTACCGGGTGAGACCCAGTACTTC. This gives the protein CASSLPGETQYF.

The genes are TRBV25-1 and TRBJ2-7; TRBD1 agrees at 7 bases. The length of the CDR3 is 11 residues. Germline trimming cut 10 bases from V and 3 bases from J; bases unmatched to any gene: 3. CDR1 and CDR2 from the germline V gene are MGHDK and SYGVNS. The CDR3 protein is CAIWTGYEQYF. CDR3 sequence (DNA): TGTGCCATCTGGACAGGCTACGAGCAGTACTTC.

J is TRBJ2-7 and V is TRBV27; D may be TRBD1 (6 bases). The germline gives CDR1 MNHEY, CDR2 SMNVEV (reference sequence). Trimming took 1 base from V and 2 from J, leaving 21 bases between them. This CDR3 is 18 amino acids long. This CDR3 is CASSLLPPTGFGAYEQYF. CDR3 DNA sequence: TGTGCCAGCAGTTTATTACCCCCAACAGGGTTCGGGGCCTACGAGCAGTACTTC.

The J gene is TRBJ1-4, the V gene TRBV30; D remains ambiguous. Germline CDR1 is GTSNPN and CDR2 is SVGIG (reference sequence). CDR3 length: 15 residues. V lost 3 bases, J lost 9 bases, and 20 bases lay in between. Here the CDR3 reads CAWRTPGRGAQKLFF. DNA of the CDR3: TGTGCCTGGAGGACTCCTGGGAGAGGAGCTCAAAAACTGTTTTTT.

The chain couples TRBV5-6 to TRBJ2-3; TRBD1 might be the D (6 bases). Germline V CDR1 and CDR2: SGHDT, YYEEEE. V was cut by 1 base and J by 0 bases, with 12 bases left in between. This CDR3 is 16 amino acids long. CDR3 sequence: CASSLRGTSSTDTQYF. The CDR3 nucleotides read TGTGCCAGCAGCTTGAGGGGGACCTCTAGCACAGATACGCAGTATTTT.

This clone has only a few counts. The chain is built from TRBV4-3 and TRBJ2-6, with D possibly matching TRBD1 (6 bases). Germline CDR1 reads LGHNA; CDR2 reads YSLEER. The CDR3 is 18 residues long. Trimming shortened V by 3 bases and J by 4 bases, and 19 bases separated the two germline ends. The CDR3 loop is CASSQATRGSDGANVLTF. CDR3 coding DNA: TGCGCCAGCAGCCAGGCTACCAGGGGTTCGGACGGGGCCAACGTCCTGACTTTC.

This clone was observed a handful of times. This chain joins TRBV10-3 and TRBJ2-7; TRBD2 matches at 12 bases. The trim removed 11 bases at V and 3 bases at J, leaving 8 bases unmatched. CDR3 size: 14 residues. Germline-derived CDR1 and CDR2 are ENHRY and SYGVKD. The DNA of the CDR3 is TGTGCCTCAGGACTAGCGGGATCTAACTACGAGCAGTACTTC. It yields the protein CASGLAGSNYEQYF.

This chain links TRBV4-3 with TRBJ2-3; 9 nucleotides line up with TRBD2. CDR1 is LGHNA, CDR2 YSLEER, per germline. V shed 0 bases, J shed 6 bases, and the junction held 10 bases outside the gene matches. The CDR3 consists of 17 residues. The CDR3 is CASSQDLASGIPDTQYF. CDR3 sequence (DNA): TGCGCCAGCAGCCAAGATTTGGCTAGCGGGATTCCGGATACGCAGTATTTT.

The rearrangement joins TRBV11-2 to TRBJ2-4, with a possible D match to TRBD2 (6 bases). Germline V gives CDR1 SGHAT, CDR2 FQNNGV. The CDR3 runs to 15 residues. Trimming took off 0 bases at V and 1 base at J, with 7 bases between the two ends. This CDR3 is CASSLDRGAKNIQYF. The DNA for the CDR3 is TGTGCCAGCAGCTTAGATCGGGGGGCCAAAAACATTCAGTACTTC.

This chain joins TRBV29-1 and TRBJ2-7; unclear D gene. CDR1 is SQVTM and CDR2 is ANQGSEA in the germline V gene. This CDR3 has 15 amino acids. V lost 4 bases and J 0 bases, leaving 16 bases between the germline ends. CDR3: CSVVAKSRSSYEQYF. The CDR3 nucleotides read TGCAGCGTTGTAGCCAAAAGCCGAAGCTCCTACGAGCAGTACTTC.

V and J are TRBV10-3 and TRBJ2-1; 12 bases agree with TRBD2. The CDR3 contains 15 residues. The V and J ends lost 10 bases and 5 bases, in that order; junction bases with no gene match: 9. Germline assignment: CDR1 ENHRY and CDR2 SYGVKD. CDR3 sequence (DNA): TGTGCCACCTCGCTCCCTAGCGGGAGGGACAATGAGCAGTTCTTC. Translating gives CATSLPSGRDNEQFF.

The V and J genes are TRBV5-1 and TRBJ2-3; 8 nucleotides align to TRBD1. The germline V gene encodes CDR1 SGHRS and CDR2 YFSETQ. This CDR3 has 16 residues. V lost 4 bases, J lost 2 bases, and 9 bases stayed unmatched. CDR3 in amino acids: CASSTRDRSFTDTQYF. CDR3 bases: TGCGCCAGCAGCACCCGGGACAGGTCTTTCACAGATACGCAGTATTTT.